One and the same sample provided the 16 T cell receptor beta chains below, sequenced in a study of T-cell memory formation after mild COVID-19. From the 5' RACE reads, TCRdb called clonotypes with MiXCR, one entry per CDR3 protein. This repertoire shows a few hundred thousand distinct CDR3 sequences, 15% to 20% found once; its top ten account for about a fifth. The sample was PBMCs or a T cell subset sorted from them (not recorded which). The receptors derive from a man younger than 30 who had mild COVID-19 (a few samples of this study predate the infection). Cell type and time point are not known.

The chain employs TRBV6-2 or TRBV6-3 and TRBJ1-1; 7 positions match TRBD1. The CDR3 loop spans 17 amino acids. V lost 3 bases to trimming and J lost 1 base; unmatched junction nucleotides: 11. Looked up from germline, CDR1 is MNHEY and CDR2 is SVGEGT. In DNA form, the CDR3 reads TGTGCCAGCAGTTATCCCCGCAGGGGGAGGACGAACACTGAAGCTTTCTTT. It translates to CASSYPRRGRTNTEAFF.

The chain uses TRBV6-2 or TRBV6-3 and TRBJ2-3, with unresolved D. Germline CDR1 is MNHEY and CDR2 is SVGEGT. The germline V and J ends were trimmed by 2 bases and 1 base, with 7 bases remaining between them. The CDR3 spans 14 residues. CDR3 DNA: TGTGCCAGCAGTTACGGGCTCCGCACAGATACGCAGTATTTT. Amino acid sequence: CASSYGLRTDTQYF.

V usage is TRBV7-2 and J usage is TRBJ2-7; TRBD2 is a possible D gene (5 bases). Deletions cut 1 base from V and 3 bases from J, with 10 bases between. The CDR3 is made up of 14 amino acids. The germline V gene has CDR1 SGHTA and CDR2 FQGNSA. This chain's CDR3 is CASSLGGQGYEQYF. The CDR3 nucleotides are TGTGCCAGCAGCTTAGGAGGGCAAGGCTACGAGCAGTACTTC.

The chain links TRBV19 to TRBJ2-2, with D tentatively TRBD2 (7 bases). The V end lost 5 bases, the J end lost 4 bases, and 11 bases lay between the germline ends. CDR3 length equals 14 residues. The germline V gene has CDR1 LNHDA and CDR2 SQIVND (reference sequence). The CDR3 region is CASSRGARTGELFF. CDR3 DNA: TGTGCCAGTAGTCGGGGGGCCCGCACCGGGGAGCTGTTTTTT.

V is TRBV29-1 and J is TRBJ1-2; no definite D call. The CDR3 loop spans 14 amino acids. V lost 4 bases to trimming and J lost 0 bases, with 12 bases between them. CDR1 and CDR2 (germline): SQVTM, ANQGSEA. The CDR3, as DNA: TGCAGCGTTGGAACATCTGAAGCTAACTATGGCTACACCTTC. Protein product: CSVGTSEANYGYTF.

This clonotype has just a few counts. The CDR3: CASSRDSGLWTEAFF. In DNA form, the CDR3 reads TGTGCCAGCAGTCGCGACTCAGGGTTGTGGACTGAAGCTTTCTTT. The V call is TRBV12-3 or TRBV12-4, the J call TRBJ1-1; a possible D gene is TRBD1 (5 bases). This CDR3 is 15 amino acids long. The V and J ends lost 5 bases and 5 bases respectively, with 18 bases between them.

J is TRBJ1-2 and V is TRBV4-2; TRBD1 might be the D (6 bases). The CDR3 loop spans 14 amino acids. Germline V gives CDR1 LGHNA, CDR2 YNFKEQ. With 2 bases removed from V and 4 bases from J, the gap between germline ends came to 11 bases. CDR3 nucleotides: TGTGCCAGCAGCCAATTTCGGACAGTCTATGGCTACACCTTC. Amino acids: CASSQFRTVYGYTF.

This chain connects TRBV18 to TRBJ2-5; D is tentatively TRBD1 or TRBD2 (6 bases each). Trimming left V 3 bases short and J 6 bases short, with 17 bases between. Germline lookup yields CDR1 KGHSH and CDR2 LQKENI. The CDR3 loop spans 15 amino acids. The CDR3 region has the DNA TGTGCCAGCTCACCGGGCGAAGGGGGGAGGAAGACCCAGTACTTC. It yields the protein CASSPGEGGRKTQYF. Based on the CDR3 plus reference TRBV18 and TRBJ2-5, the full variable domain is NAGVMQNPRHLVRRRGQEARLRCSPMKGHSHVYWYRQLPEEGLKFMVYLQKENIIDESGMPKERFSAEFPKEGPSILRIQQVVRGDSAAYFCASSPGEGGRKTQYFGPGTRLLVL.

This clonotype was observed many times. The rearrangement links TRBV7-2 to TRBJ2-5; maybe TRBD2 (6 bases). Trimming shortened V by 5 bases and J by 4 bases, and 14 bases separated the two germline ends. CDR3 size: 14 residues. Germline CDR1 and CDR2: SGHTA and FQGNSA. DNA of the CDR3: TGTGCCAGCAGCCGGGAGTCGGGCTTAGAGACCCAGTACTTC. This sequence encodes CASSRESGLETQYF.

The J gene is TRBJ2-1, the V gene TRBV12-3 or TRBV12-4; D is unclear. V lost 11 bases to trimming and J lost 8 bases, with 19 bases between them. This CDR3 is 13 amino acids long. CDR3 sequence reads: CALPAGRRDEQFF. CDR3 nucleotide sequence: TGTGCCCTTCCCGCCGGAAGACGGGATGAGCAGTTCTTC.

The V call is TRBV29-1, the J call TRBJ1-3; 7 nucleotides agree with TRBD1. Germline-derived CDR1 and CDR2 are SQVTM and ANQGSEA. V lost 3 bases, J lost 4 bases, and 3 bases stayed unmatched. The CDR3 length is 13 residues. CDR3 sequence reads: CSVEGQRGNTIYF. CDR3 bases: TGCAGCGTTGAGGGACAGAGGGGAAACACCATATATTTT.

In this sample, this clonotype turned up many times. V gene TRBV5-1 combines with J gene TRBJ2-7, with a tentative D call TRBD1 (7 bases). CDR1 is SGHRS and CDR2 is YFSETQ in the germline V gene. The CDR3 has 14 amino acids. The V and J ends lost 6 bases and 2 bases respectively, with 15 bases between them. In DNA, the CDR3 is TGCGCCAGCACTCGCAGGGGGGCCCCCTACGAGCAGTACTTC. Protein product: CASTRRGAPYEQYF.

This clonotype was counted only a few times. V gene TRBV24-1 combines with J gene TRBJ1-2, with a possible D match to TRBD1 (6 bases). Germline V gives CDR1 KGHDR, CDR2 SFDVKD. The CDR3 totals 15 residues. V lost 9 bases and J 5 bases, leaving 21 bases between the germline ends. The CDR3, as DNA: TGTGCCACCCACCTAGTTTTAGGGGGTATTTATGGCTACACCTTC. Translating gives CATHLVLGGIYGYTF.

This chain connects TRBV7-9 to TRBJ2-4; TRBD2 matches at 8 bases. V lost 4 bases to trimming and J lost 7 bases; unmatched junction nucleotides: 18. The CDR3 consists of 18 residues. Germline V gene data show CDR1 as SEHNR and CDR2 as FQNEAQ (reference sequence). CDR3 in amino acids: CASSSGGSGALQRNIQYF. The CDR3 DNA reads as TGTGCCAGCAGCTCTGGGGGTAGCGGGGCGCTACAAAGGAACATTCAGTACTTC.

V and J are TRBV4-2 and TRBJ2-5; D is possibly TRBD2 (6 bases). The V end was cut by 3 bases, the J end by 9 bases, with 20 bases between. This CDR3 spans 15 amino acids. The germline V gene encodes CDR1 LGHNA and CDR2 YNFKEQ. The CDR3 protein is CASSQNDRDSPAQYF. Here the CDR3 DNA reads TGTGCCAGCAGCCAGAACGACCGGGACTCCCCGGCCCAGTACTTC.

This clonotype was picked up a small number of times. The chain uses TRBV20-1 and TRBJ2-3; D possibly corresponds to TRBD2 (6 bases). V lost 5 bases, J lost 2 bases, and 14 bases lay in between. The germline CDR1 and CDR2 sequences are DFQATT and SNEGSKA (reference sequence). The CDR3 contains 14 residues. The CDR3 sequence is CSAWSSDSTDTQYF. The CDR3 DNA is TGCAGTGCTTGGTCTAGCGATTCCACAGATACGCAGTATTTT.